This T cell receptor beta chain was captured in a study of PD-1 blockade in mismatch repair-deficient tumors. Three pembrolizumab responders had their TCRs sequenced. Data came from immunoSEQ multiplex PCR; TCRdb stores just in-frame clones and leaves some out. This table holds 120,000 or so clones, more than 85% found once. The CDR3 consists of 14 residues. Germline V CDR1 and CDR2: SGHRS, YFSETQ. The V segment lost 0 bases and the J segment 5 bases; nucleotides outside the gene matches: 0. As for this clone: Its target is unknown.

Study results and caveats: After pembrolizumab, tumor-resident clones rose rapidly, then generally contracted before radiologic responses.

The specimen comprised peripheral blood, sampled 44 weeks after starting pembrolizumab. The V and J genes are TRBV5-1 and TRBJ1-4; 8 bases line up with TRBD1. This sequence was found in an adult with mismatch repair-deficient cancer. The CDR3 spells CASSLGDRNEKLFF. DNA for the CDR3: TGCGCCAGCAGCTTGGGGGACAGGAATGAAAAACTGTTTTTT.